This record looks at one TCR beta chain sequence and its context. The sample originates from a study of blood T cell repertoires in COVID-19. Across the study: PBMCs, B-cell-depleted T cells, or T cells provided the cDNA or gDNA that made up the material.

Repertoires were generated with immunoSEQ multiplex PCR, while TCRdb's copy carries only in-frame clones and drops some. Here the sample spans fewer than 250,000 clones, around 85% being singletons. This CDR3 spans 16 amino acids. Germline lookup yields CDR1 MNHEY and CDR2 SMNVEV (reference sequence). V gave up 2 bases and J gave up 4 bases, with 17 bases separating them. The sample was peripheral blood. This chain uses TRBV27 with TRBJ1-1; a possible D gene is TRBD1 (6 bases). This clonotype was sampled from a man between 40 and 49 years old with acute or convalescent COVID-19. The CDR3 nucleotides are TGTGCCAGCAGTTTAAGCCCCGGACAGCCCTTCACTGAAGCTTTCTTT. Protein sequence: CASSLSPGQPFTEAFF.